Below, 7 T cell receptor beta chains from the same sample are listed, as sequenced in a study of graft-versus-host responses after intestinal transplantation. TCRdb keeps only in-frame clones here, not all; method: immunoSEQ multiplex PCR. Here the sample spans about 9,600 clones, roughly 96% being singletons. Here the sequenced sample was bone marrow, taken roughly 500 days after intestinal transplantation. These receptors were collected from a human patient who received an intestinal transplant, so some T cells may come from the graft donor.

The genes are TRBV5-5 and TRBJ2-1, with unresolved D. Germline CDR1 reads SGHKS; CDR2 reads YYEKEE (reference sequence). Trimming stripped 0 bases from V and 8 bases from J, with 12 bases between. The CDR3 sequence is 14 residues long. The chain's CDR3 is CASSLGWGRDEQFF. DNA for the CDR3: TGTGCCAGCAGCTTGGGATGGGGAAGGGATGAGCAGTTCTTC. The complete variable domain, with remaining parts taken from reference TRBV5-5 and TRBJ2-1, reads DAGVTQSPTHLIKTRGQQVTLRCSPISGHKSVSWYQQVLGQGPQFIFQYYEKEERGRGNFPDRFSARQFPNYSSELNVNALLLGDSALYLCASSLGWGRDEQFFGPGTRLTVL.

The genes are TRBV28 and TRBJ2-7, with 7 bases fitting TRBD2. The J segment lost 3 bases and the V segment lost 6 bases, leaving 11 bases of the junction unmatched. Germline V lookup: CDR1 MDHEN, CDR2 SYDVKM. This CDR3 has 15 amino acids. This CDR3 is CASSLPRETNYEQYF. CDR3 bases: TGTGCCAGCAGCCTACCGCGGGAGACTAACTACGAGCAGTACTTC.

The chain recombines TRBV27 with TRBJ2-7, with a weak D call TRBD2 (5 bases). The germline V gene has CDR1 MNHEY and CDR2 SMNVEV (reference sequence). The length of the CDR3 is 13 residues. V dropped 7 bases and J dropped 3 bases, with 13 bases sitting between them. This CDR3 reads CASKGTSGYEQYF. The CDR3 bases are TGTGCCAGCAAGGGAACAAGCGGCTACGAGCAGTACTTC.

This clone was picked up one time. This chain connects TRBV21-1 to TRBJ2-7; the table's D call, TRBD2, has no DNA check behind it. TRBV21-1 represents a pseudogene. The CDR3 consists of 20 residues. This chain's CDR3 is CASSKSDTGTSGRASYEQYF. CDR3 nucleotides: TGTGCCAGCAGCAAATCGGATACCGGGACTAGCGGGAGGGCCTCCTACGAGCAGTACTTC.

This clone was counted between two and nine times. V is TRBV30 and J is TRBJ1-1; no firm D call. The V and J ends lost 0 bases and 5 bases respectively, with 10 bases between them. The CDR3 consists of 13 residues. The germline gives CDR1 GTSNPN, CDR2 SVGIG (reference sequence). The CDR3: CAWSVLSGTEAFF. CDR3 sequence (DNA): TGTGCCTGGAGTGTACTGTCCGGGACTGAAGCTTTCTTT. Based on the CDR3 plus reference TRBV30 and TRBJ1-1, the full variable domain is SQTIHQWPATLVQPVGSPLSLECTVEGTSNPNLYWYRQAAGRGLQLLFYSVGIGQISSEVPQNLSASRPQDRQFILSSKKLLLSDSGFYLCAWSVLSGTEAFFGQGTRLTVV.

The genes are TRBV4-1 and TRBJ2-3, with D perhaps assigned TRBD1 or TRBD2 (5 bases each). The V gene lost 1 base and the J gene lost 3 bases, with 23 bases spanning the gap. The CDR3 has 19 amino acids. CDR1 and CDR2 from the germline V gene are MGHRA and YSYEKL. CDR3 sequence: CASSQGLGDPRLNTDTQYF. The CDR3 DNA follows: TGCGCCAGCAGCCAAGGTCTAGGGGACCCCCGGTTGAATACAGATACGCAGTATTTT.

The chain carries TRBV29-1 and TRBJ1-1; D not certain. The CDR3 contains 13 residues. The V end was cut by 4 bases, the J end by 4 bases, with 13 bases between. CDR1 and CDR2 (germline): SQVTM, ANQGSEA. The chain's CDR3 is CSVVPRLLTEAFF. The CDR3 nucleotides read TGCAGCGTTGTTCCCAGGTTACTCACTGAAGCTTTCTTT.